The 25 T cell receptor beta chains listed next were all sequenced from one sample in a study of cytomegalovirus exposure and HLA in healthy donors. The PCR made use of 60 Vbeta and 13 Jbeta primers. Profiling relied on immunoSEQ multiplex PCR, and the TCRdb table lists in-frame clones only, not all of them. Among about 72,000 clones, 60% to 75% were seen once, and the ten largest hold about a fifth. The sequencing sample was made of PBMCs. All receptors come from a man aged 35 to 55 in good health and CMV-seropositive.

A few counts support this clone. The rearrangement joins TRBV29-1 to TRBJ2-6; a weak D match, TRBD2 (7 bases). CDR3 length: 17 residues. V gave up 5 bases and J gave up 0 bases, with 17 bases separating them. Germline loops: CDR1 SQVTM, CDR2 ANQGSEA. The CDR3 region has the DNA TGCAGCGTTCGGGACCCCCGGGGGGCCTCTGGGGCCAACGTCCTGACTTTC. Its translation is CSVRDPRGASGANVLTF.

CDR3 in DNA: TGTGCCAGCAGTGTATACGGGGAAGGCTACACCTTC. As protein: CASSVYGEGYTF. The chain couples TRBV2 to TRBJ1-2; D not certain. CDR3 length equals 12 residues. From germline, CDR1 is SNHLY and CDR2 FYNNEI. V was shortened by 4 bases and J by 8 bases, with 11 bases between the two germline ends.

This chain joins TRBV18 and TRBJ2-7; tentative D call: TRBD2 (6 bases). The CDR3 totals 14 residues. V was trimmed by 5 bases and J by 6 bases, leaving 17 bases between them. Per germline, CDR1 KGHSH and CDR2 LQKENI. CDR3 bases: TGTGCCAGCTCAGGAGGGACTTCGTTACTCGAGCAGTACTTC. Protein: CASSGGTSLLEQYF.

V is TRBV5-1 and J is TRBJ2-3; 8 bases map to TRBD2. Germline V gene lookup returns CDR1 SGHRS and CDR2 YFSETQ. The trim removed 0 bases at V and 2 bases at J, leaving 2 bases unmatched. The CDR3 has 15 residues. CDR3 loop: CASSLDSGATDTQYF. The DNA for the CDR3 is TGCGCCAGCAGCTTGGATAGCGGGGCCACAGATACGCAGTATTTT. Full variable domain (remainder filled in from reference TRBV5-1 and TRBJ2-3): KAGVTQTPRYLIKTRGQQVTLSCSPISGHRSVSWYQQTPGQGLQFLFEYFSETQRNKGNFPGRFSGRQFSNSRSEMNVSTLELGDSALYLCASSLDSGATDTQYFGPGTRLTVL.

CDR3 bases: TGTGCCAGCAGTGAGGCCCGATACAATGAGCAGTTCTTC. Amino acids: CASSEARYNEQFF. The chain has TRBV2 and TRBJ2-1, with D hard to call. Trimming took off 3 bases at V and 4 bases at J, with 7 bases between the two ends. The CDR3 length is 13 residues. Per germline, CDR1 SNHLY and CDR2 FYNNEI.

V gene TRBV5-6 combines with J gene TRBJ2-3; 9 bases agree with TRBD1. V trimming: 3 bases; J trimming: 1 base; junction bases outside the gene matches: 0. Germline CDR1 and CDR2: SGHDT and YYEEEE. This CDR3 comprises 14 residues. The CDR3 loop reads CASSWDRGTDTQYF. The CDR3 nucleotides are TGTGCCAGCAGCTGGGACAGGGGCACAGATACGCAGTATTTT.

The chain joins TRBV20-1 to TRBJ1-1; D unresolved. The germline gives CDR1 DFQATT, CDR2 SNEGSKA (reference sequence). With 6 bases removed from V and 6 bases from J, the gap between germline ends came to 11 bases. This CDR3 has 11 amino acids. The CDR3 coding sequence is TGCAGTGCCCTAGAGATCCCTGAAGCTTTCTTT. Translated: CSALEIPEAFF.

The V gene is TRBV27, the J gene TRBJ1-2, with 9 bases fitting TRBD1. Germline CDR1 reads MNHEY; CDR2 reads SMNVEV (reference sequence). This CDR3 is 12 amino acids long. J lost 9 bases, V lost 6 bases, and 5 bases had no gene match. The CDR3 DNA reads TGTGCCAGCAGCGACAGGGGGATGAGCTACACCTTC. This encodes CASSDRGMSYTF.

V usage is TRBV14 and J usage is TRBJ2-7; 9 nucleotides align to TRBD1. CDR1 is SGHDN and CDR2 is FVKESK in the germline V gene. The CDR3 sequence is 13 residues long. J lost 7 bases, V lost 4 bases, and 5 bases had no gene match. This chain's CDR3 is CASSPQGAWEQYF. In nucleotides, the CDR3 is TGTGCCAGCAGCCCACAGGGGGCTTGGGAGCAGTACTTC.

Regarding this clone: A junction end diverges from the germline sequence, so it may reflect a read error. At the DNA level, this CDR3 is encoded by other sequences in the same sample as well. CDR3 sequence reads: CATLPGVFNSPLHF. DNA of the CDR3: TGCGCCACGCTTCCAGGGGTTTTTAATTCACCCCTCCACTTT. The chain is built from TRBV6-5 and TRBJ1-6; a weak D match, TRBD1 (6 bases). CDR3 length: 14 residues. Germline assignment: CDR1 MNHEY and CDR2 SVGAGI.

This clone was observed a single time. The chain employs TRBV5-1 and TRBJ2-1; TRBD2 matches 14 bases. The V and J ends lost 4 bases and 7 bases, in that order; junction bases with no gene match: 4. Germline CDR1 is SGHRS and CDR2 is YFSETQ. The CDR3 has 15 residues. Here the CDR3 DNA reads TGCGCCAGCAGCGGAGGGACTAGCGGGGGTAATGAGCAGTTCTTC. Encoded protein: CASSGGTSGGNEQFF.

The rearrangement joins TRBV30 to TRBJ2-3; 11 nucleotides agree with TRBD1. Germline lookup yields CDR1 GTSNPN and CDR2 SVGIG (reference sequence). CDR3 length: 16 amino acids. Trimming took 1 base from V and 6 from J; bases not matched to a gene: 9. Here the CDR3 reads CAWSEEGTGGKDTQYF. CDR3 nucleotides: TGTGCCTGGAGTGAAGAGGGGACAGGGGGGAAGGATACGCAGTATTTT.

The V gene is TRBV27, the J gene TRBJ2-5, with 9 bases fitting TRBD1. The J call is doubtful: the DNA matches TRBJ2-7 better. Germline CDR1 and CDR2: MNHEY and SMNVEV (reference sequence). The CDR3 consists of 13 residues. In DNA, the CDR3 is TGTGCCAGCAGGGACAGGGGCTCCTACGAGCAGTACTTC. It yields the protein CASRDRGSYEQYF.

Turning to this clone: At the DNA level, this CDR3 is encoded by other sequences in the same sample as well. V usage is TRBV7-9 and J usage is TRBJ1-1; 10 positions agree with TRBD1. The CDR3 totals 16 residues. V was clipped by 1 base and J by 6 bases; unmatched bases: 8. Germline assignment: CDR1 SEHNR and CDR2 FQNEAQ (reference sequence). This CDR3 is CASSLERGQGESEAFF. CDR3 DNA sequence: TGTGCCAGCAGCTTAGAACGCGGACAGGGGGAGTCTGAAGCTTTCTTT.

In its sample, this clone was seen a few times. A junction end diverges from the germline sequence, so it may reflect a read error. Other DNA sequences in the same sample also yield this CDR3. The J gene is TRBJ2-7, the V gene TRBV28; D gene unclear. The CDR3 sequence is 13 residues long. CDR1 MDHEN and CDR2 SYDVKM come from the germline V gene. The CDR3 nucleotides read TGTGCGAGCAGTACCGGGTCCTCCTACGAGCAGTACTTC. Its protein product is CASSTGSSYEQYF.

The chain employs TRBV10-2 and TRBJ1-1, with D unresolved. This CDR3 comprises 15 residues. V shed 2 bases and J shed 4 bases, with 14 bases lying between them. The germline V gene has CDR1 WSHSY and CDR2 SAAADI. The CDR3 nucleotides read TGCGCCAGCAGTGAGATGCCGGGCGCGGGCACTGAAGCTTTCTTT. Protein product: CASSEMPGAGTEAFF.

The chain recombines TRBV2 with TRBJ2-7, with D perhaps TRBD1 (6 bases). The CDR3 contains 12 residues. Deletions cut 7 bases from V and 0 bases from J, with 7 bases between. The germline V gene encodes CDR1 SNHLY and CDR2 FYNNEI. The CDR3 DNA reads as TGTGCCAGCACAGGGGACTCCTACGAGCAGTACTTC. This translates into CASTGDSYEQYF.

The CDR3 sequence is CAWSRGTGSTDTQYF. In DNA form, the CDR3 reads TGTGCCTGGAGCCGTGGGACAGGGAGCACAGATACGCAGTATTTT. This rearrangement joins TRBV30 to TRBJ2-3; 9 nucleotides align to TRBD1. The ends lost 3 bases at V and 0 bases at J; junction bases unmatched: 4. This CDR3 spans 15 amino acids. CDR1 GTSNPN and CDR2 SVGIG come from the germline V gene (reference sequence).

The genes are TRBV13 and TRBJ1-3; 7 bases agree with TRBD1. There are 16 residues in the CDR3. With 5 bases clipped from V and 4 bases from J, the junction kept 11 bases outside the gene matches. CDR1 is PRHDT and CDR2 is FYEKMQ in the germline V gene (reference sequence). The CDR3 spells CASSPRPGTAGNTIYF. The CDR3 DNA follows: TGTGCCAGCAGCCCTCGTCCCGGGACAGCAGGAAACACCATATATTTT.

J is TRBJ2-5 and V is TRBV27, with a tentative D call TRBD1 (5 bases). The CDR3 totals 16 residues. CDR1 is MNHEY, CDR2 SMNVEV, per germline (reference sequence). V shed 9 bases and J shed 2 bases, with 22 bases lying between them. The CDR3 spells CASPRRVLDRQETQYF. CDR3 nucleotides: TGTGCCAGTCCTAGACGGGTCTTAGACAGACAAGAGACCCAGTACTTC.

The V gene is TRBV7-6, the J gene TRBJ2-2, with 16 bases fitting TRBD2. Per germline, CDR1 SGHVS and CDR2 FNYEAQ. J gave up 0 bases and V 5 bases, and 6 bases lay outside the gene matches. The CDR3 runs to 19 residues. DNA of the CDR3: TGTGCCAGCAGCGTGCGCGGGACTAGCGGGGGGGCGAACACCGGGGAGCTGTTTTTT. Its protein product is CASSVRGTSGGANTGELFF.

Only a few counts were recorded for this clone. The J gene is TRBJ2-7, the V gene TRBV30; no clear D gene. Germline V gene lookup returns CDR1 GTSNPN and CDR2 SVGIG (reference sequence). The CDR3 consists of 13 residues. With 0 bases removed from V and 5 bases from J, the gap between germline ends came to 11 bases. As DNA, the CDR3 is TGTGCCTGGAGTGTACTTCCCCCTCACGAGCAGTACTTC. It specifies CAWSVLPPHEQYF.

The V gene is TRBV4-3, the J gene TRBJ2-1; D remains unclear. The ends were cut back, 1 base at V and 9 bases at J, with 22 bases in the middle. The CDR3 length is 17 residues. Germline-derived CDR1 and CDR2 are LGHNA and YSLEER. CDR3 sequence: CASSQGRLASPTAEQFF. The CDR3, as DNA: TGCGCCAGCAGCCAAGGACGACTGGCTTCCCCTACGGCTGAGCAGTTCTTC.

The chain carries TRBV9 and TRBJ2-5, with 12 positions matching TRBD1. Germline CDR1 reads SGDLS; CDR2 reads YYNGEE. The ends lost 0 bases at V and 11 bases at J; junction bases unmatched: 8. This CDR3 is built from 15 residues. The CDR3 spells CASSVGGQGAVEQYF. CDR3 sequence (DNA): TGTGCCAGCAGCGTAGGGGGACAGGGGGCGGTAGAGCAGTACTTC.

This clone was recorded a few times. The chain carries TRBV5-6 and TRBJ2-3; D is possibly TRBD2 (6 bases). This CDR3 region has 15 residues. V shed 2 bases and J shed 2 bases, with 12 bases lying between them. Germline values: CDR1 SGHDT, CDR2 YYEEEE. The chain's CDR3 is CASSLPGANTDTQYF. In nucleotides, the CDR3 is TGTGCCAGCAGCTTACCGGGAGCGAACACAGATACGCAGTATTTT.